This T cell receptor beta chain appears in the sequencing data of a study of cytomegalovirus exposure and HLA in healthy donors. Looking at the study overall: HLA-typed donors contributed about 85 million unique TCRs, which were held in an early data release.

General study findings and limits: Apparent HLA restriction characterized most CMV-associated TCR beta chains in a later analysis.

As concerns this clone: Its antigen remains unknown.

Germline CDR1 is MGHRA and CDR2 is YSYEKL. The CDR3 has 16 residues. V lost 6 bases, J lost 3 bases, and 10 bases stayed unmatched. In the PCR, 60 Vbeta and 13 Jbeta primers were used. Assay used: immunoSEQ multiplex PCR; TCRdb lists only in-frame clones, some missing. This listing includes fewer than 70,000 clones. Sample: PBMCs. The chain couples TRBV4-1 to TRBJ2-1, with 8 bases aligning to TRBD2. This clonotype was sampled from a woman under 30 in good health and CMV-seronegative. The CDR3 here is CASSLQPAGDYNEQFF. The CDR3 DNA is TGCGCCAGCAGTCTCCAGCCAGCGGGGGACTACAATGAGCAGTTCTTC.